This T cell receptor (beta chain) was sequenced in a study of control samples from healthy donors and cancer patients (dated by TCRdb to the early 2020s). To note about this clone: Its antigen remains unidentified. No qualities accompany the bases; no much larger clone lies one base away.

The library was produced with the immunoSEQ multiplex PCR assay. TCRdb obtained this table from immuneACCESS and retained in-frame rearrangements with V and J assigned. These tables miss some clones; where compared with another copy, unresolved V genes account for less than half of the shortfall, and the remainder is unexplained. The sample table lists roughly 14,000 clones, approximately 75% of them with a count of one. The ten top clones hold roughly 15% of the sample. The germline V gene (reference sequence) provides CDR1 SGHKS and CDR2 YYEKEE. The CDR3 covers 12 residues, taking in both the cysteine and the phenylalanine. Of all the DNA, just the CDR3 is kept, 36 bases in frame from base 1. Trimming removed 2 bases from V and 4 bases from J, leaving 6 bases between the germline ends.

The clonotype was recovered from a female donor with lung cancer. Input material: formalin-fixed, paraffin-embedded tissue. The chain links TRBV5-5 with TRBJ1-1, with no D gene named confidently. The DNA reads as follows: TGTGCCAGCAGCTTTCAGACCACTGAAGCTTTCTTT. The translation is CASSFQTTEAFF.